This T cell receptor (beta chain) was sequenced during a study of early T cells in non-severe SARS-CoV-2 infection. Looking at the study overall: RNA in bulk from unsorted whole blood was sequenced, and chains were unpaired. Study findings and constraints: In VDJdb matching, anti-spike CD8 responses were favored while private and CD4 specificities went missing.

The CDR3 covers 11 residues. The V gene's germline CDR1 is SGHTA and CDR2 FQGTGA. Trimming removed 1 base at V and 5 bases at J, with 0 bases between. Attachment of unique molecular identifiers to individual cDNA molecules was performed. Via MiXCR, TCRdb re-called the 5' RACE reads, giving one row per CDR3 protein. The table has about 56,000 distinct CDR3 sequences, 10% to 13% seen once. In this sample, this clonotype turned up a few times. Antigen: not known. The V and J genes are TRBV7-3 and TRBJ2-1, with D unresolved. The sequenced material came from whole blood. This receptor was obtained from an adult who was a healthcare worker with PCR-confirmed SARS-CoV-2 infection or an uninfected control (not recorded which). DNA of the CDR3: TGTGCCAGCAGCTTAAACAATGAGCAGTTCTTC. As protein: CASSLNNEQFF.